The 11 T cell receptor beta chains below all came from one sample that was sequenced in a study of vaccination and CD4 T cells after COVID-19. Antigen specificity for these receptors is unknown. Sequenced with the Oncomine TCR Beta short-read assay was DNA taken from cultured CD4+ T cells. MiXCR, applied by TCRdb to the PCR reads, yields one record per CDR3 protein. The table includes several thousand distinct CDR3 sequences, 50% detected once. Treatment given: roughly nine-day PBMC culture with coronavirus spike peptide pools or control peptides (ViraFEST assay). Ahead of the COVID-19 pandemic (2011-2018), the CD4+ T cells of the unexposed donor were collected. The sample taken for sequencing was CD4+ T cells from blood, cultured in vitro. The receptor set was obtained from a human donor in good health.

This clonotype has a handful of counts. The chain's CDR3 is CASSESHSPLHF. The CDR3 DNA is TGTGCCAGCAGTGAGTCCCATTCACCCCTCCACTTT. V and J are TRBV6-1 and TRBJ1-6; D gene uncertain. Germline loops: CDR1 MNHNS, CDR2 SASEGT. V lost 3 bases, J lost 8 bases, and 5 bases lay in between. This CDR3 is 12 amino acids long.

The count of this clonotype is one. The J gene is TRBJ2-1, the V gene TRBV30; D might be TRBD2 (5 bases). Germline CDR1 and CDR2: GTSNPN and SVGIG (reference sequence). The CDR3 covers 12 residues. V was shortened by 3 bases and J by 13 bases, with 16 bases between the two germline ends. CDR3 nucleotides: TGTGCCTGGAGGGCCGCTGGCGGGCACCAGTTCTTC. Protein product: CAWRAAGGHQFF.

The chain joins TRBV5-1 to TRBJ2-5, with D possibly being TRBD2 (5 bases). The CDR3 extends over 14 amino acids. V was shortened by 2 bases and J by 1 base, with 9 bases between the two germline ends. The V gene's germline CDR1 is SGHRS and CDR2 YFSETQ. CDR3 sequence: CASSFLAGQETQYF. The CDR3 bases are TGCGCCAGCAGCTTCCTGGCGGGCCAAGAGACCCAGTACTTC.

This clonotype was counted a single time. The chain is built from TRBV9 and TRBJ2-5; D might be TRBD1 (6 bases). This CDR3 is built from 15 residues. Trimming shortened V by 4 bases and J by 0 bases, and 13 bases separated the two germline ends. Per germline, CDR1 SGDLS and CDR2 YYNGEE. CDR3 amino acids: CASSLGTIYQETQYF. The CDR3 DNA sequence: TGTGCCAGCAGCCTCGGGACAATTTACCAAGAGACCCAGTACTTC.

The chain combines TRBV7-2 with TRBJ2-5; the D is unclear. The CDR3 has 11 residues. V was clipped by 5 bases and J by 2 bases, with 3 bases between them. Germline V gives CDR1 SGHTA, CDR2 FQGNSA. CDR3 residues: CASSEQETQYF. DNA of the CDR3: TGTGCCAGCAGCGAGCAAGAGACCCAGTACTTC.

This rearrangement joins TRBV20-1 to TRBJ2-7, with D possibly matching TRBD1 (6 bases). The germline CDR1 and CDR2 sequences are DFQATT and SNEGSKA (reference sequence). The V and J ends lost 4 bases and 2 bases respectively, with 21 bases between them. The CDR3 spans 16 residues. The CDR3 protein is CSATDPFANRAYEQYF. In nucleotides, the CDR3 is TGCAGTGCTACCGACCCCTTTGCAAACAGGGCCTACGAGCAGTACTTC.

The V and J genes are TRBV19 and TRBJ1-1; D unresolved. Trimming removed 4 bases from V and 1 base from J, with 10 bases in between. The CDR3 extends over 14 amino acids. Germline CDR1 reads LNHDA; CDR2 reads SQIVND (reference sequence). The CDR3 DNA is TGTGCCAGTAGTACCGTGGCGGGGAACACTGAAGCTTTCTTT. Protein: CASSTVAGNTEAFF.

This chain uses TRBV5-6 with TRBJ2-3, with D possibly being TRBD2 (7 bases). CDR1 and CDR2 from the germline V gene are SGHDT and YYEEEE. The V end lost 1 base, the J end lost 3 bases, and 12 bases lay between the germline ends. The CDR3 is 15 amino acids. The CDR3 DNA reads as TGTGCCAGCAGCTTGAGGGGGGGCCAGACAGATACGCAGTATTTT. Its translation: CASSLRGGQTDTQYF.

The CDR3 DNA follows: TGTGCCAGCAGTTTATCTGGGACAGGAAGAAGCCAGCCCCAGCATTTT. This encodes CASSLSGTGRSQPQHF. J is TRBJ1-5 and V is TRBV28; 8 bases are a match to TRBD1. CDR3 length: 16 residues. Per the germline V gene, CDR1 is MDHEN and CDR2 is SYDVKM. Trimming at V came to 1 base and at J to 7 bases, leaving 9 bases not matched to a gene.

The chain is built from TRBV5-8 and TRBJ2-5; D unclear. Germline V CDR1 and CDR2: SGHTS, YDEGEE. CDR3 length equals 15 residues. Trimming removed 2 bases at V and 1 base at J, with 12 bases between. The CDR3 coding sequence is TGTGCCAGCAGCTTTTACGGAAACCGCCAAGAGACCCAGTACTTC. Translated: CASSFYGNRQETQYF.

The chain carries TRBV9 and TRBJ2-3, with unresolved D. Germline CDR1 reads SGDLS; CDR2 reads YYNGEE. The V and J ends lost 0 bases and 6 bases respectively, with 5 bases between them. This CDR3 has 12 amino acids. CDR3 region: CASSVESDTQYF. In nucleotides, the CDR3 is TGTGCCAGCAGCGTAGAGTCTGATACGCAGTATTTT.